This T cell receptor beta chain was found in a study of T cell responses to AZD1222 COVID-19 vaccine. Sequenced by immunoSEQ multiplex PCR; TCRdb stores in-frame clones only, minus some. The sample gives about 75,000 clones, approximately 89% of which show up once; about a tenth is in the top ten. The length of the CDR3 is 15 residues. V was trimmed by 1 base and J by 0 bases, leaving 9 bases between them. The germline V gene has CDR1 SGHTA and CDR2 FQGNSA. Note on this clone: Antigen: not known.

Study results and limitations: Seropositive status at baseline applied to only five to seven AZD1222 recipients. Clonal diversity was possibly underestimated, and white British individuals and females predominated among donors.

Source: peripheral blood, taken 28 days after the second dose of the MenACWY control vaccine. The source is an adult who received the MenACWY meningococcal vaccine as a control. The chain couples TRBV7-2 to TRBJ1-1; no firm D call. The CDR3 protein is CASSLGTSLNTEAFF. DNA for the CDR3: TGTGCCAGCAGCTTAGGTACCAGCCTGAACACTGAAGCTTTCTTT.